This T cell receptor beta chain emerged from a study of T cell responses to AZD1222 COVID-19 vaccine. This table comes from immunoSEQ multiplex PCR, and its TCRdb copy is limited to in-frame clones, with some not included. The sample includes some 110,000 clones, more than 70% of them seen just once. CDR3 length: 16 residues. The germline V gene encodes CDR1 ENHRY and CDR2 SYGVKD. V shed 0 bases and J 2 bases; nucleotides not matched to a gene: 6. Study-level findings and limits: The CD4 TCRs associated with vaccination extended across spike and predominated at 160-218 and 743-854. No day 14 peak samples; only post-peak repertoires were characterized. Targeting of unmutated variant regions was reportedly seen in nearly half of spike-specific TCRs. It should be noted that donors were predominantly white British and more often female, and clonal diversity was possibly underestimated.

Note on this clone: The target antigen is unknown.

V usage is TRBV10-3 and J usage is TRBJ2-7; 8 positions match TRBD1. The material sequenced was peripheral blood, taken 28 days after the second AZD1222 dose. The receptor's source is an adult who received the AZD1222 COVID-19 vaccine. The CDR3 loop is CAISESWGRGPYEQYF. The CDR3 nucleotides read TGTGCCATCAGTGAGTCTTGGGGCAGGGGGCCCTACGAGCAGTACTTC.